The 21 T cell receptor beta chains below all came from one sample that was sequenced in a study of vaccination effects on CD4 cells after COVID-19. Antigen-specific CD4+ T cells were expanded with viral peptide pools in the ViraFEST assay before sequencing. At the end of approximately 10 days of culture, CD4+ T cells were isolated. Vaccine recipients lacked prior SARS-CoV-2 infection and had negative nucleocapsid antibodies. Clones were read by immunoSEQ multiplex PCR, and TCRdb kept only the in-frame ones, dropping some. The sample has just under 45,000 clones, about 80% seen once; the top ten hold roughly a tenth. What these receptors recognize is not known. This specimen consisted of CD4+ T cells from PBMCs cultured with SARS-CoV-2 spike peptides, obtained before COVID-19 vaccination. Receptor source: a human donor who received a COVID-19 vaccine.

In DNA form, the CDR3 reads TGTGCCACCAGTGATGCGGGGGGGGCCCGGGATACGCAGTATTTT. Protein: CATSDAGGARDTQYF. This sequence joins TRBV24-1 and TRBJ2-3, with 9 bases identical to TRBD2. Germline trimming cut 3 bases from V and 6 bases from J; bases unmatched to any gene: 6. The CDR3 sequence is 15 residues long. Germline loops: CDR1 KGHDR, CDR2 SFDVKD.

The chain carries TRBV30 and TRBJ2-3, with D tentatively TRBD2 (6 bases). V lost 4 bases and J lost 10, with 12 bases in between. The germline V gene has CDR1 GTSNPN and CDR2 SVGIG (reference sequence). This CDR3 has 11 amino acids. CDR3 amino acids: CAWKSGDPQYF. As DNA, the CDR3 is TGTGCCTGGAAATCGGGGGACCCGCAGTATTTT.

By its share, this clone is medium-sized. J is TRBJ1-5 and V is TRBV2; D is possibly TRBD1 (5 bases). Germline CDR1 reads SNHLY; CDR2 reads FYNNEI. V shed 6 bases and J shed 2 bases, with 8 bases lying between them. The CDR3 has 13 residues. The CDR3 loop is CASRGPGNQPQHF. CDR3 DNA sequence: TGTGCCAGCAGGGGGCCCGGCAATCAGCCCCAGCATTTT.

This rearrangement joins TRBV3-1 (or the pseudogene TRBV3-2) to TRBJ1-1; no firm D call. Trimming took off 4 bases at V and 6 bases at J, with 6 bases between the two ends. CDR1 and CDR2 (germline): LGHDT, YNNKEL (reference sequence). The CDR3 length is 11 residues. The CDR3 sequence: CASSRGAEAFF. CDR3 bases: TGTGCCAGCAGCCGCGGCGCTGAAGCTTTCTTT.

The CDR3 DNA is TGTGCCAGCAGTGAACTCATACAAGAGACCCAGTACTTC. Its protein is CASSELIQETQYF. The V and J genes are TRBV6-1 and TRBJ2-5; D gene ambiguous. Germline values: CDR1 MNHNS, CDR2 SASEGT. Trimming took off 2 bases at V and 2 bases at J, with 6 bases between the two ends. This CDR3 has 13 amino acids.

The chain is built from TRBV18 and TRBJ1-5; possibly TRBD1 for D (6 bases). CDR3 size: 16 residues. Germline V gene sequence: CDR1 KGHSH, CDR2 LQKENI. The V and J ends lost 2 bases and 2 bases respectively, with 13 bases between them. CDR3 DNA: TGTGCCAGCTCACCAATTCAGGGGAATGGCAATCAGCCCCAGCATTTT. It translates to CASSPIQGNGNQPQHF.

The CDR3 nucleotides are TGCGCCAGCAGCTTGGAAGCAGGGGATGGCTACACCTTC. Protein: CASSLEAGDGYTF. The chain links TRBV5-1 to TRBJ1-2; D may be TRBD1 (6 bases). Deletions cut 0 bases from V and 6 bases from J, with 9 bases between. The CDR3 length is 13 residues. Germline lookup yields CDR1 SGHRS and CDR2 YFSETQ.

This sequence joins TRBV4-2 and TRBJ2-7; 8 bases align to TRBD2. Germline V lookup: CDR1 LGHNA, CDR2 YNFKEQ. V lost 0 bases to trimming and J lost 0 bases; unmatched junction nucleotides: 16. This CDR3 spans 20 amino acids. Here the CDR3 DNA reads TGTGCCAGCAGCCAAGAGTGTTGTCTAGCGGGCCTACACCTCTCCTACGAGCAGTACGTC. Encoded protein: CASSQECCLAGLHLSYEQYV.

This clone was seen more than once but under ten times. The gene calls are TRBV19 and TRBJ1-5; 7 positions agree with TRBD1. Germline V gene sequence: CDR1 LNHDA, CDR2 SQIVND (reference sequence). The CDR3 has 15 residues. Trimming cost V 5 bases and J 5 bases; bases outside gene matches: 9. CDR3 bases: TGTGCCAGTAGTCGCCGACAGGGCGGGGATCAGCCCCAGCATTTT. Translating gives CASSRRQGGDQPQHF.

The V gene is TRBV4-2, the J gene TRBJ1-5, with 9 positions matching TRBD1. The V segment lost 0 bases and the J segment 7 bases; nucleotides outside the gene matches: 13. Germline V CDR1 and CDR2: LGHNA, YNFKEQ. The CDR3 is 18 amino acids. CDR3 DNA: TGTGCCAGCAGCCAAGACCCACCCACAGGGGGCATACGACAGCCCCAGCATTTT. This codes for CASSQDPPTGGIRQPQHF.

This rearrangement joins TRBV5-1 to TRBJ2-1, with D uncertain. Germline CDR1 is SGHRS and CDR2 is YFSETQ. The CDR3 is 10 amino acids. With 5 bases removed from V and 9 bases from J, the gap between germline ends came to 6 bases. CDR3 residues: CASSEAEQFF. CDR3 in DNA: TGCGCCAGCAGTGAGGCTGAGCAGTTCTTC.

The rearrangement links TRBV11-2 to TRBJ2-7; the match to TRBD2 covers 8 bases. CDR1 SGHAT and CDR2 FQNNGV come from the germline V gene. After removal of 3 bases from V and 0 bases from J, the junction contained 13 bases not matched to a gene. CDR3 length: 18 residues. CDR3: CASSFPWGGGGSSYEQYV. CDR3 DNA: TGTGCCAGCAGCTTCCCCTGGGGGGGCGGGGGGTCCTCCTACGAGCAGTACGTC.

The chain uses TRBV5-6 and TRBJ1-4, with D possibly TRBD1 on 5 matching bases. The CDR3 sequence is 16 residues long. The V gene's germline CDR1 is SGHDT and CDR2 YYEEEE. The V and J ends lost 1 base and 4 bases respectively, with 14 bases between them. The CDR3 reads CASSLSRRANNEKLFF. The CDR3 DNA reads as TGTGCCAGCAGCTTGTCTCGCAGGGCAAATAATGAAAAACTGTTTTTT.

CDR3 sequence: CASMIRATPGTEAFF. The CDR3 nucleotides read TGTGCCAGCATGATAAGGGCCACCCCGGGCACTGAAGCTTTCTTT. V gene TRBV7-9 combines with J gene TRBJ1-1; D unresolved. This CDR3 has 15 amino acids. V gave up 7 bases and J gave up 4 bases, with 19 bases separating them. CDR1 and CDR2 from the germline V gene are SEHNR and FQNEAQ (reference sequence).

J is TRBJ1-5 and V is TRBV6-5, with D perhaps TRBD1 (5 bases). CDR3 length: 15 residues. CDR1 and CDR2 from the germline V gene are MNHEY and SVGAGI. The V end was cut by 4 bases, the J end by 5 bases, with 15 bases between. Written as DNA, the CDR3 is TGTGCCAGCAGTTCCGGGACCCTGCCGGATCAGCCCCAGCATTTT. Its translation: CASSSGTLPDQPQHF.

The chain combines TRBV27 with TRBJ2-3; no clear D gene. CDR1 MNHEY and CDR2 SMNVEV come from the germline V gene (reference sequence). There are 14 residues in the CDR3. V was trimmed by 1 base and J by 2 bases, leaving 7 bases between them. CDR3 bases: TGTGCCAGCAGTTTATTCAGTTACACAGATACGCAGTATTTT. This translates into CASSLFSYTDTQYF.

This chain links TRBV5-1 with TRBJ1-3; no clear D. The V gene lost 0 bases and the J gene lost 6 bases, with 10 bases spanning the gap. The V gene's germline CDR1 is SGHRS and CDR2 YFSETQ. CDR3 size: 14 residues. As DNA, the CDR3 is TGCGCCAGCAGCTTGGCGGGGTTTGAAAACACCATATATTTT. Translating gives CASSLAGFENTIYF.

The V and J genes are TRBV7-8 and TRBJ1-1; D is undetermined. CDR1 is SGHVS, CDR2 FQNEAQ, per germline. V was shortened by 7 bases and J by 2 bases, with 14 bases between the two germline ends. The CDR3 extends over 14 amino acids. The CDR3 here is CASIPQVFNTEAFF. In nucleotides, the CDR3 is TGTGCCAGCATCCCTCAGGTATTCAACACTGAAGCTTTCTTT.

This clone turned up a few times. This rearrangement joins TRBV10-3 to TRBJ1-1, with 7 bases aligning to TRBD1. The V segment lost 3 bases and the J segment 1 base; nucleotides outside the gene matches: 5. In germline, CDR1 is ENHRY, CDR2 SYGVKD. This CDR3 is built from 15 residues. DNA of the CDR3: TGTGCCATCAGTGACCCGGGACAGTCGAACACTGAAGCTTTCTTT. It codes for CAISDPGQSNTEAFF.

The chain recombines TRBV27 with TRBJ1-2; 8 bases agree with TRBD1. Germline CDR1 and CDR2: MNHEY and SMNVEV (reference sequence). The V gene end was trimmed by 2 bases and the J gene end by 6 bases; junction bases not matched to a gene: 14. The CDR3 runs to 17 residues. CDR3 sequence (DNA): TGTGCCAGCAGTTTACGGACGAGTCTCAGGGGGCTAGATGGCTACACCTTC. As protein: CASSLRTSLRGLDGYTF.

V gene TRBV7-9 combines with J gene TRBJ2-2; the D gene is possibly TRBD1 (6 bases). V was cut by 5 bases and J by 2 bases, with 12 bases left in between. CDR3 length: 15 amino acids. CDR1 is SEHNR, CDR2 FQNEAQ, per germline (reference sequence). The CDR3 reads CASSSDRSNTGELFF. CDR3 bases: TGTGCCAGCAGCAGCGACAGGAGTAACACCGGGGAGCTGTTTTTT.